This TCR beta chain was identified during a study of T cells in localized non-small cell lung cancer. Study-wide points: One tumor region alone was sequenced, and heterogeneity therefore remains possible. Adjacent uninvolved lung tissue had the highest T cell clonality, exceeding tumor. Adjacent lung had a median approximately 57 of the 100 largest tumor clones. Longer overall survival associated with higher blood T cell density; shorter survival with higher adjacent-lung clonality.

Assay: immunoSEQ multiplex PCR; the TCRdb copy retains only in-frame clones and omits some. The sample contains about 11,000 clones, more than 90% of which appear only once. As concerns this clone: Its specificity is not known.

The CDR3 has 13 residues. V was shortened by 10 bases and J by 3 bases, with 13 bases between the two germline ends. The germline V gene encodes CDR1 LNHDA and CDR2 SQIVND (reference sequence). The sample was peripheral blood, taken before any cancer treatment. This clonotype was obtained from a male donor aged 60 or over with stage III lung adenocarcinoma. The chain couples TRBV19 to TRBJ1-3; D call uncertain. The CDR3 loop is CATGDINGNTIYF. The CDR3, as DNA: TGTGCCACCGGAGACATAAATGGAAACACCATATATTTT. Together with reference TRBV19 and TRBJ1-3, the CDR3 gives the full variable domain: DGGITQSPKYLFRKEGQNVTLSCEQNLNHDAMYWYRQDPGQGLRLIYYSQIVNDFQKGDIAEGYSVSREKKESFPLTVTSAQKNPTAFYLCATGDINGNTIYFGEGSWLTVV.